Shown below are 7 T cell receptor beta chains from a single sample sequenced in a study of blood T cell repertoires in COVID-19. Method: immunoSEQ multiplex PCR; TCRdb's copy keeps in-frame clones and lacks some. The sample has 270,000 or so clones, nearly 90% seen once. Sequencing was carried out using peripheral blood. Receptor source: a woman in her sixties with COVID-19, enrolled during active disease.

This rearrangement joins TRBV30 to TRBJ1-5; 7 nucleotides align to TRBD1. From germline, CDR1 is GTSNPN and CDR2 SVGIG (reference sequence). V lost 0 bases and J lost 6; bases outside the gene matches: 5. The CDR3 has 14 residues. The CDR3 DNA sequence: TGTGCCTGGAGTGTGTCGACAGGGAGTCAGCCCCAGCATTTT. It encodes CAWSVSTGSQPQHF.

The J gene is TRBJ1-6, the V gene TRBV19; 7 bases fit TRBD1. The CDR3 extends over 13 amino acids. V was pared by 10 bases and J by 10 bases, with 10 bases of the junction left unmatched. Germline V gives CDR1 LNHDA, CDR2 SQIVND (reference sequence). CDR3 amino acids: CATTTGVGSPLHF. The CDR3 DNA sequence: TGTGCCACCACCACAGGGGTCGGCTCACCCCTCCACTTT.

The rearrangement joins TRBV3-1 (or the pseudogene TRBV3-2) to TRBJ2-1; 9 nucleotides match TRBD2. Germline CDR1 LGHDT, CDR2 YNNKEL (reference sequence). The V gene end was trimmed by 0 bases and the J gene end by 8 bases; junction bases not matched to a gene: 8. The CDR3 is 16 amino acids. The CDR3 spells CASSQEGGGALDEQFF. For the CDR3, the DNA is TGTGCCAGCAGCCAAGAGGGCGGGGGGGCTCTTGATGAGCAGTTCTTC.

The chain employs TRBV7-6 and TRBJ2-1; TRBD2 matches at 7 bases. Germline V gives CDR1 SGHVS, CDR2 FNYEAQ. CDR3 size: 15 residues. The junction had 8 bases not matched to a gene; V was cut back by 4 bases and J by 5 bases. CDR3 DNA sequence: TGTGCCAGCAGCTCAGAGCGGGGATCGCACAATGAGCAGTTCTTC. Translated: CASSSERGSHNEQFF.

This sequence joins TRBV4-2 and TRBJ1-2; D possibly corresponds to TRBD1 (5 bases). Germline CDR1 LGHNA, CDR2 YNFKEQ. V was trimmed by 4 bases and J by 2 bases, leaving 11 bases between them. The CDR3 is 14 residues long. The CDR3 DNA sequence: TGTGCCAGCAGCCCCCGGGAGGGGAACTATGGCTACACCTTC. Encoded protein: CASSPREGNYGYTF.

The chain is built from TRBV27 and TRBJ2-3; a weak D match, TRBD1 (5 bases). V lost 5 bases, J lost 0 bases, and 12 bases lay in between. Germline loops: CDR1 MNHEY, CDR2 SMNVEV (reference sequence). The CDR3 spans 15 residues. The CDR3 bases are TGTGCCAGCAGTCTAAGACAGCTAAGCACAGATACGCAGTATTTT. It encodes CASSLRQLSTDTQYF.

CDR3 in DNA: TGTGCCACCAGCAGAGGGGGGGGCTTTGGCTACACCTTC. Protein sequence: CATSRGGGFGYTF. The gene calls are TRBV15 and TRBJ1-2; tentatively, D is TRBD1 (6 bases). Trimming pared 1 base from V and 7 bases from J, leaving 10 bases between. The germline gives CDR1 LNHNV, CDR2 YYDKDF (reference sequence). The CDR3 sequence is 13 residues long.